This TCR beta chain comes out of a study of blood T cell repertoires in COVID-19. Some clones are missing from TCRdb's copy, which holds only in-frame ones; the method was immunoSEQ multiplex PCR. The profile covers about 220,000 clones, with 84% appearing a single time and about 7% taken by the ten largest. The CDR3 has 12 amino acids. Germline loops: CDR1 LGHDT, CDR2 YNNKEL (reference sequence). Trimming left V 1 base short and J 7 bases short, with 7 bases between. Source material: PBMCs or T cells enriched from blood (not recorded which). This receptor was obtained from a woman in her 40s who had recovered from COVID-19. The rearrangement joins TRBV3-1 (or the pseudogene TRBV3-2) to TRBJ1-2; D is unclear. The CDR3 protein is CASSQVVPGYTF. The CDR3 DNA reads TGTGCCAGCAGCCAAGTAGTCCCTGGCTACACCTTC.